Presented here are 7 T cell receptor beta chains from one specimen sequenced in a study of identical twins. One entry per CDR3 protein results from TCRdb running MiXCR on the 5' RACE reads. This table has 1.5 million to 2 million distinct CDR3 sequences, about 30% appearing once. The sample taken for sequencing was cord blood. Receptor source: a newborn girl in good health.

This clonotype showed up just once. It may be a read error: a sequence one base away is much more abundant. CDR3 loop: CASSRSHPGLAQVTQYF. The CDR3 nucleotides read TGTGCCAGCAGCAGAAGCCACCCAGGACTAGCTCAAGTGACCCAGTACTTC. The chain combines TRBV9 with TRBJ2-5; 8 bases line up with TRBD2. Germline CDR1 is SGDLS and CDR2 is YYNGEE. The CDR3 is 17 residues long.

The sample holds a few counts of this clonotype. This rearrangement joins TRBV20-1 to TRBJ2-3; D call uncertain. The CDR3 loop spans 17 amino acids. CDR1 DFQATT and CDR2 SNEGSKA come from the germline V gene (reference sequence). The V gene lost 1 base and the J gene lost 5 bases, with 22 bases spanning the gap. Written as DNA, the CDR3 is TGCAGTGCTAGAGTCGGCTATGCTCGTAAGGAGATAGATACGCAGTATTTT. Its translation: CSARVGYARKEIDTQYF.

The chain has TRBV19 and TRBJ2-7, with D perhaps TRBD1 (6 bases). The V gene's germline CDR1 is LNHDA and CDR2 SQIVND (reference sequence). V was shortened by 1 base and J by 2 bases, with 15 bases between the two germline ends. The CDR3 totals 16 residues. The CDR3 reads CASSIVPGQLTYEQYF. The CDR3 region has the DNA TGTGCCAGTAGTATAGTCCCCGGACAGCTAACCTACGAGCAGTACTTC.

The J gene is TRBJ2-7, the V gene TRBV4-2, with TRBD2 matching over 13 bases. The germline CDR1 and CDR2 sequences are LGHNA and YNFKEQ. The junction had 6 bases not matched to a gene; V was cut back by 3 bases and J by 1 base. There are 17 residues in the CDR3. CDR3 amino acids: CASSQMTSGRPSYEQYF. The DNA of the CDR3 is TGTGCCAGCAGCCAGATGACTAGCGGGAGGCCTTCCTACGAGCAGTACTTC.

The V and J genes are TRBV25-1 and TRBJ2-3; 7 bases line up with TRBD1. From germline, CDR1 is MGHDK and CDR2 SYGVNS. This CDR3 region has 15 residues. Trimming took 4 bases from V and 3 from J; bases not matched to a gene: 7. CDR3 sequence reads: CASSVKQGETDTQYF. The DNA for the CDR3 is TGTGCCAGCAGTGTTAAGCAGGGGGAGACAGATACGCAGTATTTT.

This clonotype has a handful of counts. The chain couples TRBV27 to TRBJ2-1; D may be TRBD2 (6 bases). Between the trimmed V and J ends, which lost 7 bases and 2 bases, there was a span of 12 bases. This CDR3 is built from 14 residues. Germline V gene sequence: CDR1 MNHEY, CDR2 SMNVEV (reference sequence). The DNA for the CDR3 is TGTGCCAGCACCTCGGAGGGACCCTACAATGAGCAGTTCTTC. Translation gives CASTSEGPYNEQFF.

The CDR3 bases are TGCGCCAGCAGCCCTGCCTTCTACACCGGGGAGCTGTTTTTT. Amino acids: CASSPAFYTGELFF. The J gene is TRBJ2-2, the V gene TRBV4-1, with no clear D. The CDR3 is 14 residues long. In germline, CDR1 is MGHRA, CDR2 YSYEKL. V lost 4 bases and J 3 bases, leaving 9 bases between the germline ends.